The sequence of this T cell receptor (beta chain) was determined in a study of tumour-infiltrating T cells in Burkitt lymphoma. On the study more broadly: All epidemiological Burkitt lymphoma subtypes were represented in the cohort. Overall and progression-free survival were predicted by productive clonality.

Germline-derived CDR1 and CDR2 are SGDLS and YYNGEE. This CDR3 is 16 amino acids long. V gave up 0 bases and J gave up 4 bases; unmatched junction bases: 3. TCRdb's table, derived via immunoSEQ multiplex PCR, lists solely in-frame clones and lacks some. The sample yields 1,400 or so clones, approximately 12% seen once. There are a few counts of this clone. This TCR came from a human donor with Burkitt lymphoma. The sample comprised tumor tissue. This chain joins TRBV9 and TRBJ2-5; 13 bases match TRBD2. In DNA, the CDR3 is TGTGCCAGCAGCGTAGGACTAGCGGGAGGAGGAGAGACCCAGTACTTC. It encodes CASSVGLAGGGETQYF.